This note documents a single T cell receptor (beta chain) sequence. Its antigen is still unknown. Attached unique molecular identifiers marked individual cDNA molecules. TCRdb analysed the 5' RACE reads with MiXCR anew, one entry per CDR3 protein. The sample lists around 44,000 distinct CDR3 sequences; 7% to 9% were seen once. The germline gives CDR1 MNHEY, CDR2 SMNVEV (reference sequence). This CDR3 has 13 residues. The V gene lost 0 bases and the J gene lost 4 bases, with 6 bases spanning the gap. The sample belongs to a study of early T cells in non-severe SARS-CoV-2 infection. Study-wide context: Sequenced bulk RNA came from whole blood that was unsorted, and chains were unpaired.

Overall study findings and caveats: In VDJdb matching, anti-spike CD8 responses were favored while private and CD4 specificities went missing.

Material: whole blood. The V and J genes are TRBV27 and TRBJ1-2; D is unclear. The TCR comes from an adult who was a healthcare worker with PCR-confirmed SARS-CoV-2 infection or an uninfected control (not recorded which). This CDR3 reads CASSLSIGYGYTF. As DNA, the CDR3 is TGTGCCAGCAGTTTATCGATCGGCTATGGCTACACCTTC.